A selection of T cell receptor beta chains follows, all from one sample in a study of beta chain features in type 1 diabetes. Here immunoSEQ multiplex PCR was the method, and the copy in TCRdb shows in-frame clones only, minus some. The table has 600,000 to 750,000 clones, around 12% seen once. The sample consisted of naive CD4+ T cells from blood. These receptors were taken from a man aged 25-45 years with type 1 diabetes. CDR3s include the opening cysteine and the closing phenylalanine or tryptophan. A D gene is named only where the DNA matches it firmly. A clone size is listed for some rows: how often the clone was seen (once, few, many), or a class if it is expanded.

abundance | j_gene | v_gene | d_gene | CDR3nt | CDR3aa
- | TRBJ1-2 | TRBV5-6 | - | TGTGCCAGCAGCAAGTTGTCGGCTAACTATGGCTACACCTTC | CASSKLSANYGYTF
few | TRBJ2-1 | TRBV5-6 | - | TGTGCCAGCAGCTTGCCCAATAGGGTACTCAATGAGCAGTTCTTC | CASSLPNRVLNEQFF
- | TRBJ2-1 | TRBV4-3 | TRBD2 | TGCGCCAGCAGCCAAGGGGCGCGGGAGCCTAATGAGCAGTTCTTC | CASSQGAREPNEQFF
few | TRBJ1-1 | TRBV7-3 | TRBD1 | TGTGCCAGCAGCAAAGGGACAGGGGTATCCGAAGCTTTCTTT | CASSKGTGVSEAFF
few | TRBJ1-2 | TRBV5-1 | TRBD1 | TGCGCCAGCAGTTGGGGGGACAGTCCCGTGGTTGGCTACACCTTC | CASSWGDSPVVGYTF
- | TRBJ1-2 | TRBV6-1 | TRBD1 | TGTGCCAGCAGTGGATCCGGGACAGCACAGGGAGGCTACACCTTC | CASSGSGTAQGGYTF
few | TRBJ1-6 | TRBV9 | - | TGTGCCAGCAGCGTAGAGGAGGGGGCCCTCCACTTT | CASSVEEGALHF
- | TRBJ1-3 | TRBV30 | TRBD1 | TGTGCCTGGACTATACAGGGGTTCAGCGGAAACACCATATATTTT | CAWTIQGFSGNTIYF
- | TRBJ2-3 | TRBV2 | TRBD1 | TGTGCCAGCAATCCACAGGGGGCAAGCACAGATACGCAGTATTTT | CASNPQGASTDTQYF
few | TRBJ2-5 | TRBV18 | - | TGTGCCAGCTCACGGGTCAGAGAACAAGAGACCCAGTACTTC | CASSRVREQETQYF